This T cell receptor (beta chain) was retrieved from a study of kidney transplant recipient with SARS-CoV-2 infection. TCRdb analysed the reads with MiXCR anew, one entry per CDR3 protein. Among under 300,000 distinct CDR3 sequences listed, 29% were seen once. Here the sequenced sample was a blood sample, taken at baseline and on roughly day 110 from a kidney transplant recipient. This receptor was taken from a male patient aged 30 to 39 who had COVID-19 and was a kidney transplant recipient. The T cells may partly be graft donor cells.

DNA for the CDR3: TGTGCCAGCAGCGTTCCCTCTAGCGGGGGCTCCGATACGCAGTATTTT. Its translation: CASSVPSSGGSDTQYF. This chain uses TRBV9 with TRBJ2-3, with TRBD2 identical over 10 bases. Germline V gene sequence: CDR1 SGDLS, CDR2 YYNGEE. V lost 2 bases to trimming and J lost 6 bases; unmatched junction nucleotides: 9. CDR3 length: 16 amino acids.